Shown below are 26 T cell receptor beta chains from a single sample sequenced in a study of CD8 T cells in Susac syndrome. Random hexamers were used to reverse transcribe an amount of roughly 0.5 to 1 ug RNA. MiXCR, applied by TCRdb to the immunoSEQ multiplex PCR reads, yields one record per CDR3 protein. The data hold 65,000 to 80,000 distinct CDR3 sequences, with roughly 91% observed a single time. The sequenced sample was CD8+ T cells from PBMCs. Receptors were obtained from a human donor with multiple sclerosis.

Only one count was recorded for this clonotype. The rearrangement joins TRBV11-3 to TRBJ2-7; possible D gene TRBD2, 6 bases. CDR1 and CDR2 from the germline V gene are SGHNT and YENEEA. This CDR3 has 13 amino acids. V was cut by 3 bases and J by 7 bases, with 13 bases left in between. CDR3 sequence: CASSFSSSGEQYF. The CDR3 bases are TGTGCCAGCAGCTTTTCCTCGAGCGGGGAGCAGTACTTC. The full variable domain, in which reference TRBV11-3 and TRBJ2-7 provide the parts outside the CDR3, is EAGVVQSPRYKIIEKKQPVAFWCNPISGHNTLYWYLQNLGQGPELLIRYENEEAVDDSQLPKDRFSAERLKGVDSTLKIQPAELGDSAVYLCASSFSSSGEQYFGPGTRLTVT.

V is TRBV25-1 and J is TRBJ2-2, with D possibly matching TRBD2 (5 bases). This CDR3 is 13 amino acids long. The germline V gene encodes CDR1 MGHDK and CDR2 SYGVNS. Trimming removed 3 bases at V and 6 bases at J, with 8 bases between. DNA of the CDR3: TGTGCCAGCAGTGACGGGGATTCCGGGGAGCTGTTTTTT. This sequence encodes CASSDGDSGELFF.

The V call is TRBV19, the J call TRBJ2-7; 14 bases are a match to TRBD2. Per the germline V gene, CDR1 is LNHDA and CDR2 is SQIVND (reference sequence). The trim removed 5 bases at V and 7 bases at J, leaving 10 bases unmatched. CDR3 size: 16 residues. The CDR3 DNA reads as TGTGCCAGTAGTCCCGGCCTCGGACTAGCGGGAGGAGAGCAGTACTTC. Translating it yields CASSPGLGLAGGEQYF. The full variable domain, completed using reference TRBV19 and TRBJ2-7, is DGGITQSPKYLFRKEGQNVTLSCEQNLNHDAMYWYRQDPGQGLRLIYYSQIVNDFQKGDIAEGYSVSREKKESFPLTVTSAQKNPTAFYLCASSPGLGLAGGEQYFGPGTRLTVT.

The V and J genes are TRBV20-1 and TRBJ2-1, with a weak D call TRBD2 (5 bases). This CDR3 region has 15 residues. CDR1 is DFQATT, CDR2 SNEGSKA, per germline (reference sequence). V was pared by 3 bases and J by 0 bases, with 12 bases between. The CDR3 is CSARQAANSYNEQFF. In DNA form, the CDR3 reads TGCAGTGCTAGGCAAGCGGCGAACTCCTACAATGAGCAGTTCTTC.

This chain connects TRBV5-6 to TRBJ2-3; D remains ambiguous. CDR3 length equals 15 residues. Germline assignment: CDR1 SGHDT and CDR2 YYEEEE. Trimming cost V 0 bases and J 0 bases, with 8 bases left between them. The CDR3 nucleotides are TGTGCCAGCAGCTTGGTACGATCTAGCACAGATACGCAGTATTTT. This codes for CASSLVRSSTDTQYF.

The chain links TRBV7-2 to TRBJ2-7; D is ambiguous. Germline V gene lookup returns CDR1 SGHTA and CDR2 FQGNSA. The CDR3 has 10 residues. V dropped 2 bases and J dropped 7 bases, with 3 bases sitting between them. CDR3 region: CASSLREQYF. In DNA form, the CDR3 reads TGTGCCAGCAGCTTAAGGGAGCAGTACTTC.

The CDR3 sequence is CASSSQLRPQHF. The CDR3 region has the DNA TGTGCCAGCAGCTCGCAACTAAGGCCCCAGCATTTT. The chain couples TRBV12-3 or TRBV12-4 to TRBJ1-5; D is unresolved. The CDR3 is made up of 12 amino acids. The V and J ends lost 6 bases and 9 bases respectively, with 12 bases between them.

The chain employs TRBV4-3 and TRBJ1-2; possibly TRBD1 for D (5 bases). The V end lost 1 base, the J end lost 2 bases, and 11 bases lay between the germline ends. The CDR3 contains 15 residues. Germline-derived CDR1 and CDR2 are LGHNA and YSLEER. CDR3 amino acids: CASSQVKGWNYGYTF. Written as DNA, the CDR3 is TGCGCCAGCAGCCAAGTAAAGGGGTGGAACTATGGCTACACCTTC.

The chain couples TRBV2 to TRBJ2-1; no firm D call. CDR1 and CDR2 (germline): SNHLY, FYNNEI. V was pared by 4 bases and J by 5 bases, with 9 bases between. This CDR3 comprises 13 residues. The CDR3 spells CASSVGSHNEQFF. DNA of the CDR3: TGTGCCAGCAGTGTAGGAAGTCACAATGAGCAGTTCTTC.

This clonotype was recorded only once. The gene calls are TRBV9 and TRBJ1-1, with no clear D. The germline V gene has CDR1 SGDLS and CDR2 YYNGEE. The CDR3 totals 14 residues. Trimming cost V 1 base and J 4 bases, with 11 bases left between them. As DNA, the CDR3 is TGTGCCAGCAGCGTAAAGGCAGCCTCCACTGAAGCTTTCTTT. Translated: CASSVKAASTEAFF.

This chain links TRBV28 with TRBJ2-2; D is undetermined. Trimming stripped 5 bases from V and 0 bases from J, with 28 bases between. The CDR3 has 21 amino acids. The germline gives CDR1 MDHEN, CDR2 SYDVKM. This chain's CDR3 is CASSPVLKGTVTPPNTGELFF. In nucleotides, the CDR3 is TGTGCCAGCAGTCCCGTTCTAAAAGGAACAGTTACCCCTCCGAACACCGGGGAGCTGTTTTTT.

This chain connects TRBV9 to TRBJ2-7, with 14 bases fitting TRBD2. CDR1 is SGDLS, CDR2 YYNGEE, per germline. V lost 4 bases, J lost 7 bases, and 16 bases stayed unmatched. This CDR3 comprises 18 residues. The CDR3 DNA follows: TGTGCCAGCAGCCCTTCCGGGACTAGCGGGAGTCCTCCTTGGGAGCAGTACTTC. This gives the protein CASSPSGTSGSPPWEQYF.

The V and J genes are TRBV28 and TRBJ2-1; D unclear. The V end lost 6 bases, the J end lost 6 bases, and 6 bases lay between the germline ends. CDR3 size: 11 residues. The germline CDR1 and CDR2 sequences are MDHEN and SYDVKM. The CDR3 bases are TGTGCCAGCAGCCCCCTCAATGAGCAGTTCTTC. This gives the protein CASSPLNEQFF.

The gene calls are TRBV4-2 and TRBJ1-1, with D tentatively TRBD1 (5 bases). Germline V gene sequence: CDR1 LGHNA, CDR2 YNFKEQ. The V and J ends lost 6 bases and 1 base respectively, with 12 bases between them. The length of the CDR3 is 14 residues. Here the CDR3 reads CASSPPRGNTEAFF. CDR3 coding DNA: TGTGCCAGCAGTCCACCGAGGGGGAACACTGAAGCTTTCTTT.

The chain uses TRBV4-1 and TRBJ1-1, with D tentatively TRBD1 (5 bases). The CDR3 length is 18 residues. Trimming removed 0 bases from V and 0 bases from J, with 17 bases in between. In germline, CDR1 is MGHRA, CDR2 YSYEKL. CDR3 residues: CASSQDPGGGFMNTEAFF. The CDR3 DNA sequence: TGCGCCAGCAGCCAAGATCCTGGGGGGGGTTTCATGAACACTGAAGCTTTCTTT.

CDR3 sequence reads: CASSSSLYEQYF. In DNA form, the CDR3 reads TGTGCCAGCAGCTCCTCTCTCTACGAGCAGTACTTC. This chain connects TRBV7-8 to TRBJ2-7; D is uncertain. With 4 bases removed from V and 3 bases from J, the gap between germline ends came to 7 bases. Germline V gene data show CDR1 as SGHVS and CDR2 as FQNEAQ. This CDR3 contains 12 residues.

The chain has TRBV6-5 and TRBJ2-7, with 13 bases lining up with TRBD2. V trimming: 5 bases; J trimming: 3 bases; junction bases outside the gene matches: 4. Germline CDR1 reads MNHEY; CDR2 reads SVGAGI. CDR3 length equals 15 residues. CDR3 region: CASSTGLAGVYEQYF. The CDR3 bases are TGTGCCAGCAGTACCGGACTAGCGGGAGTCTACGAGCAGTACTTC.

The chain links TRBV7-9 to TRBJ2-1; TRBD2 is a possible D gene (5 bases). The CDR3 consists of 14 residues. Germline-derived CDR1 and CDR2 are SEHNR and FQNEAQ (reference sequence). With 1 base removed from V and 6 bases from J, the gap between germline ends came to 10 bases. The CDR3 DNA follows: TGTGCCAGCAGCTTAGACGGGGTTAGCAATGAGCAGTTCTTC. Its translation: CASSLDGVSNEQFF.

The chain carries TRBV13 and TRBJ1-1, with D uncertain. Trimming shortened V by 5 bases and J by 4 bases, and 11 bases separated the two germline ends. CDR1 and CDR2 (germline): PRHDT, FYEKMQ (reference sequence). There are 13 residues in the CDR3. DNA of the CDR3: TGTGCCAGCAGCCCATGGGGTCGCACTGAAGCTTTCTTT. The encoded protein is CASSPWGRTEAFF.

The chain combines TRBV11-2 with TRBJ2-5; TRBD2 agrees at 9 bases. Losses at the gene ends were 5 bases for V and 5 bases for J; bases not matched to a gene: 9. Germline CDR1 is SGHAT and CDR2 is FQNNGV. CDR3 size: 15 residues. The CDR3 nucleotides read TGTGCCAGCAGCCCGGAGGCGCGGGGGGGCGAGACCCAGTACTTC. Translation: CASSPEARGGETQYF.

The chain has TRBV30 and TRBJ2-1; D is uncertain. Trimming cost V 0 bases and J 10 bases, with 25 bases left between them. Germline-derived CDR1 and CDR2 are GTSNPN and SVGIG (reference sequence). The length of the CDR3 is 17 residues. CDR3: CAWSVDGGPFYNVEQFF. CDR3 DNA: TGTGCCTGGAGTGTAGATGGCGGTCCCTTCTACAATGTGGAGCAGTTCTTC. Filled out from reference TRBV30 and TRBJ2-1, the complete variable domain reads SQTIHQWPATLVQPVGSPLSLECTVEGTSNPNLYWYRQAAGRGLQLLFYSVGIGQISSEVPQNLSASRPQDRQFILSSKKLLLSDSGFYLCAWSVDGGPFYNVEQFFGPGTRLTVL.

J is TRBJ2-4 and V is TRBV20-1; the match to TRBD2 covers 9 bases. Trimming cost V 1 base and J 9 bases; bases outside gene matches: 13. CDR1 is DFQATT and CDR2 is SNEGSKA in the germline V gene (reference sequence). This CDR3 spans 16 amino acids. CDR3 sequence: CSARVGSGRSSRIQYF. CDR3 sequence (DNA): TGCAGTGCTAGAGTGGGGAGCGGGAGGTCCTCGCGCATTCAGTACTTC.

The rearrangement joins TRBV5-4 to TRBJ2-1, with TRBD2 identical over 8 bases. V shed 1 base, J shed 4 bases, and the junction held 4 bases outside the gene matches. The germline CDR1 and CDR2 sequences are SGHNT and YYREEE (reference sequence). CDR3 length: 15 residues. The CDR3: CASSLRRGAYNEQFF. The DNA for the CDR3 is TGTGCCAGCAGCTTGAGGCGGGGGGCATACAATGAGCAGTTCTTC. The full variable domain, in which reference TRBV5-4 and TRBJ2-1 provide the parts outside the CDR3, is ETGVTQSPTHLIKTRGQQVTLRCSSQSGHNTVSWYQQALGQGPQFIFQYYREEENGRGNFPPRFSGLQFPNYSSELNVNALELDDSALYLCASSLRRGAYNEQFFGPGTRLTVL.

The chain recombines TRBV11-2 with TRBJ2-3; D possibly matches TRBD1 or TRBD2 (5 bases each). Germline CDR1 SGHAT, CDR2 FQNNGV. V lost 3 bases, J lost 0 bases, and 13 bases lay in between. CDR3 length: 16 amino acids. In nucleotides, the CDR3 is TGTGCCAGCAGCTTCCTGCCGGGGCCTAGCACAGATACGCAGTATTTT. This gives the protein CASSFLPGPSTDTQYF.

This sequence joins TRBV6-1 and TRBJ1-1; 7 bases are shared with TRBD1. The junction had 2 bases not matched to a gene; V was cut back by 6 bases and J by 4 bases. This CDR3 has 12 amino acids. Germline V gives CDR1 MNHNS, CDR2 SASEGT. Here the CDR3 DNA reads TGTGCCAGCAGCCAGGGGGGCACTGAAGCTTTCTTT. Translating it yields CASSQGGTEAFF.

This clonotype is a singleton in its sample. The rearrangement links TRBV4-1 to TRBJ1-2, with 8 bases that match TRBD1. V trimming: 6 bases; J trimming: 0 bases; junction bases outside the gene matches: 12. CDR1 and CDR2 from the germline V gene are MGHRA and YSYEKL. The CDR3 covers 17 residues. The CDR3 region is CASRGRTGIEANYGYTF. The CDR3, as DNA: TGCGCCAGCAGGGGGAGGACAGGGATTGAGGCTAACTATGGCTACACCTTC.